This T cell receptor (beta chain) was captured by sequencing in a study of regulatory T cells in long-lasting Graves disease. Trimming cost V 4 bases and J 4 bases, with 17 bases left between them. In germline, CDR1 is DFQATT, CDR2 SNEGSKA (reference sequence). The CDR3 is 15 amino acids. Investigators prepared the TCR beta libraries by applying iRepertoire HTBI primers and Arm-PCR of CDR3 regions. TCRdb reprocessed the multiplex PCR reads with MiXCR, giving one entry per CDR3 protein. This table has 450,000 to 600,000 distinct CDR3 sequences, about 16% appearing once. This clonotype was found many times. Time point given: newly diagnosed GD, antithyroid drugs for less than 3 months. With RNA extracted from PBMCs as input, the TCR library was made. These data were also filed under a second study, of T cells in Graves' hyperthyroidism and ophthalmopathy. That work adds: Progression to ophthalmopathy was predicted a median of about six months early.

V usage is TRBV20-1 and J usage is TRBJ2-1, with D hard to call. The TCR was taken from a man aged 35-49 years with Graves disease. Source: peripheral blood mononuclear cells (PBMCs), taken at new diagnosis, from a patient treated with antithyroid drugs. DNA for the CDR3: TGCAGTGCTAATCCCGTCCCGCGGAGATACAATGAGCAGTTCTTC. Its translation: CSANPVPRRYNEQFF.